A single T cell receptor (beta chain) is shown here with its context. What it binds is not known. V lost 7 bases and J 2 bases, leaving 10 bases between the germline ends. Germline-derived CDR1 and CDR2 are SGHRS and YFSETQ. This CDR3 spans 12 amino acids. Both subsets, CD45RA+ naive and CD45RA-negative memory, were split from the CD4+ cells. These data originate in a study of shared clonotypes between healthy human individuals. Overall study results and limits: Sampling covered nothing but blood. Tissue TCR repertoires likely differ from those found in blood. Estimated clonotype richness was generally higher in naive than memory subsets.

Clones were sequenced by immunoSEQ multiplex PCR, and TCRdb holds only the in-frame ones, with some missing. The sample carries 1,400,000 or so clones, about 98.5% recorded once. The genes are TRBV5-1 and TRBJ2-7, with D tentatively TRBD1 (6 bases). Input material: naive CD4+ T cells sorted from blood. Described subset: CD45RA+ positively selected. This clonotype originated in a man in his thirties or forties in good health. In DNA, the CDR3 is TGCGCCAGCCGGACAGAAGCCTACGAGCAGTACTTC. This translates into CASRTEAYEQYF.